This T cell receptor beta chain was recovered during a study of cytomegalovirus exposure and HLA in healthy donors. The wider study: Findings of an earlier analysis included 110 million or so unique TCR beta sequences from roughly 190 million T cells. Regarding the study as a whole: Cytomegalovirus association was assigned to under 200 TCR beta chains. The authors later linked a missense DCLRE1C variant to TCR beta V- and J-gene trimming.

PCR amplification relied on 60 Vbeta primers (plus 13 Jbeta primers). Only in-frame clones appear in the TCRdb table, and some are missing; sequencing was by immunoSEQ multiplex PCR. The sample comprises around 190,000 clones, roughly four fifths of which are singletons, and 3.4% rests with the top ten. As regards this clone: Antigen specificity is unknown.

Deletions cut 7 bases from V and 5 bases from J, with 12 bases between. Germline CDR1 MNHNY, CDR2 SVGAGI (reference sequence). This CDR3 spans 13 amino acids. V usage is TRBV6-6 and J usage is TRBJ2-1; TRBD2 is a possible D gene (5 bases). The sequence derives from a man aged 40-55 years in good health and CMV-seropositive. The sequenced sample was PBMCs. The chain's CDR3 is CASTRGPHNEQFF. In nucleotides, the CDR3 is TGTGCCAGCACACGAGGGCCCCACAATGAGCAGTTCTTC.